These 3 T cell receptor beta chains share one sample of origin, sequenced in a study of beta chain features in type 1 diabetes. The whole isolated RNA underwent reverse transcription, so sequencing captured expressed TCRB transcripts. Only in-frame clones appear in the TCRdb table, and some are missing; sequencing was by immunoSEQ multiplex PCR. The sample lists 150,000 to 200,000 clones; 7.5% to 9.5% were seen once. The specimen sequenced was central memory CD4+ T cells from blood. These TCRs come from a young woman in good health.

This chain's CDR3 is CATANLDRGVISNQPQHF. As DNA, the CDR3 is TGTGCCACCGCTAACCTCGACAGGGGCGTCATTAGCAATCAGCCCCAGCATTTT. The genes are TRBV15 and TRBJ1-5; 8 bases match TRBD1. Trimming removed 8 bases from V and 0 bases from J; junction bases left unmatched: 15. The CDR3 runs to 18 residues. The germline V gene has CDR1 LNHNV and CDR2 YYDKDF (reference sequence). The full variable domain, with the rest looked up from reference TRBV15 and TRBJ1-5, is DAMVIQNPRYQVTQFGKPVTLSCSQTLNHNVMYWYQQKSSQAPKLLFHYYDKDFNNEADTPDNFQSRRPNTSFCFLDIRSPGLGDTAMYLCATANLDRGVISNQPQHFGDGTRLSIL.

V is TRBV6-6 and J is TRBJ1-1, with a weak D call TRBD1 (5 bases). Trimming removed 5 bases from V and 2 bases from J, with 12 bases in between. The CDR3 is made up of 14 amino acids. The germline V gene encodes CDR1 MNHNY and CDR2 SVGAGI (reference sequence). CDR3 sequence (DNA): TGTGCCAGCAGTCGAGACAGATTCAACACTGAAGCTTTCTTT. It yields the protein CASSRDRFNTEAFF.

The chain joins TRBV10-3 to TRBJ2-7; tentatively, D is TRBD1 (6 bases). The ends were cut back, 4 bases at V and 3 bases at J, with 10 bases in the middle. CDR1 and CDR2 from the germline V gene are ENHRY and SYGVKD. The length of the CDR3 is 13 residues. CDR3 region: CAISGQGRYEQYF. The CDR3 DNA reads as TGTGCCATCAGTGGTCAGGGGCGCTACGAGCAGTACTTC.